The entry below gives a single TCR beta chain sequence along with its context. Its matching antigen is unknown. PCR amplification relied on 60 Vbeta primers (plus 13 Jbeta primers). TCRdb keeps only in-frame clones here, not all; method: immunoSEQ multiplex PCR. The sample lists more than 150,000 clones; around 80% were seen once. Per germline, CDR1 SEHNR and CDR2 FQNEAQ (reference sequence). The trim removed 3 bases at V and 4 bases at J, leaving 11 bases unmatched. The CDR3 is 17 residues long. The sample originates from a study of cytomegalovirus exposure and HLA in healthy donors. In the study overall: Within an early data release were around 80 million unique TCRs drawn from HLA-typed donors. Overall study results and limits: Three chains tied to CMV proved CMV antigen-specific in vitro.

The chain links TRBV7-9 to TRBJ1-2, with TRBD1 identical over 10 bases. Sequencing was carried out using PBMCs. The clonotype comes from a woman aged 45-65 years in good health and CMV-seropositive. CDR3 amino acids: CASSLGQGLGGIYGYTF. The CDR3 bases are TGTGCCAGCAGCTTGGGACAGGGGCTAGGGGGAATCTATGGCTACACCTTC.